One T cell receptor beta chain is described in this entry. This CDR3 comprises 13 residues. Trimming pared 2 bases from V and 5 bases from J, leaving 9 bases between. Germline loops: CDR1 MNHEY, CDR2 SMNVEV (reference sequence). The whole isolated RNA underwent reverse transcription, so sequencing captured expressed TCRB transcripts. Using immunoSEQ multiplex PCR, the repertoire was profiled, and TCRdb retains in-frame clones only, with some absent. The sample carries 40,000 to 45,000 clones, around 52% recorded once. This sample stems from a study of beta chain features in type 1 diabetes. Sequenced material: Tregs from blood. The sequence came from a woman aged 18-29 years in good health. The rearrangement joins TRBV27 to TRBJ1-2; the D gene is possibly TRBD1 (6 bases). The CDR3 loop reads CASSLTGRYGYTF. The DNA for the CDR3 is TGTGCCAGCAGTTTAACAGGGCGGTATGGCTACACCTTC.